These 2 T cell receptor beta chains share one sample of origin, sequenced in a study of T cells expressing NK-cell markers. No DNA is given; TCRdb re-called the 5' RACE reads and lists each CDR3 protein once. Its table records 350,000 to 400,000 distinct CDR3 sequences. The sample consisted of blood T cells: a sorted CD56 or NKG2C T cell subset, CD4+ or CD8+ T cells, or bulk PBMC T cells (not recorded which). These receptors all come from a woman between 50 and 59 years old in good health.

The chain couples TRBV11-3 to TRBJ2-1; the TCRdb call, TRBD2, lacks DNA for checking. The CDR3 runs 18 residues. CDR1 is SGHNT, CDR2 YENEEA, per germline. This CDR3 is CASSLSGQGTRGRNEQFF.

J is TRBJ2-3 and V is TRBV7-3; with no DNA, the TCRdb D assignment of TRBD1 cannot be verified. The germline V gene encodes CDR1 SGHTA and CDR2 FQGTGA. CDR3 length: 15 residues. CDR3 residues: CASSLIRGSTDTQYF.